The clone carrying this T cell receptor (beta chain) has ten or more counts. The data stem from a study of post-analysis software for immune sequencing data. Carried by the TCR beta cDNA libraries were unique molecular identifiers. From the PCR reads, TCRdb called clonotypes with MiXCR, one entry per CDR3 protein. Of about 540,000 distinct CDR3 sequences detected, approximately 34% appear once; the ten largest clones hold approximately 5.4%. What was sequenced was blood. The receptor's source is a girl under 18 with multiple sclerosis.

The CDR3 DNA sequence: TGCAGCGTCGGACAAGTCCCCCGGGAGACCCAGTACTTC. It specifies CSVGQVPRETQYF. V and J are TRBV29-1 and TRBJ2-5, with a possible D match to TRBD1 (5 bases). The germline CDR1 and CDR2 sequences are SQVTM and ANQGSEA. With 6 bases removed from V and 5 bases from J, the gap between germline ends came to 16 bases. The CDR3 contains 13 residues.